Listed here are 17 T cell receptor beta chains from one sample, sequenced in a study of T cells in Graves' hyperthyroidism and ophthalmopathy. Amplified TCR beta CDR3 regions came from RNA transcripts. In the first-round RT-PCR of the TCR CDR3, the HTBI primer set was used. Using its own MiXCR run on the multiplex PCR reads, TCRdb lists one record per CDR3 protein. Of 500,000 to 600,000 distinct CDR3 sequences listed, 46% are singletons. The sequenced material came from peripheral blood or thyroid tissue (not recorded which). The source is an adult woman with Graves' disease, either hyperthyroidism or ophthalmopathy (not recorded which).

The chain is built from TRBV19 and TRBJ2-5; the D is unclear. V lost 5 bases and J 7 bases, leaving 14 bases between the germline ends. The CDR3 spans 13 residues. Germline-derived CDR1 and CDR2 are LNHDA and SQIVND (reference sequence). The CDR3 is CASSPTSVGTQYF. Here the CDR3 DNA reads TGTGCCAGTAGTCCAACATCAGTCGGGACCCAGTACTTC. Drawing the rest from reference TRBV19 and TRBJ2-5, the complete variable domain is DGGITQSPKYLFRKEGQNVTLSCEQNLNHDAMYWYRQDPGQGLRLIYYSQIVNDFQKGDIAEGYSVSREKKESFPLTVTSAQKNPTAFYLCASSPTSVGTQYFGPGTRLLVL.

The chain links TRBV20-1 to TRBJ2-5; D uncertain. Germline CDR1 DFQATT, CDR2 SNEGSKA (reference sequence). V was trimmed by 0 bases and J by 2 bases, leaving 10 bases between them. The CDR3 is made up of 14 amino acids. Here the CDR3 reads CSARDWRLQETQYF. The DNA for the CDR3 is TGCAGTGCTAGAGATTGGCGGCTGCAAGAGACCCAGTACTTC.

The sample holds one count of this clonotype. The chain combines TRBV27 with TRBJ1-2; weak D call: TRBD1 (5 bases). Germline CDR1 and CDR2: MNHEY and SMNVEV (reference sequence). The CDR3 sequence is 13 residues long. V was trimmed by 0 bases and J by 9 bases, leaving 11 bases between them. CDR3 residues: CASSLSYPDSYTF. DNA for the CDR3: TGTGCCAGCAGTTTATCGTATCCGGACAGCTACACCTTC.

This rearrangement joins TRBV7-9 to TRBJ2-7; 9 nucleotides match TRBD1. Losses at the gene ends were 5 bases for V and 3 bases for J; bases not matched to a gene: 8. Germline lookup yields CDR1 SEHNR and CDR2 FQNEAQ (reference sequence). The CDR3 has 15 amino acids. CDR3: CASSPSRDRDYEQYF. The DNA for the CDR3 is TGTGCCAGCAGCCCTAGTCGGGACAGGGACTACGAGCAGTACTTC.

The sample holds one count of this clonotype. The genes are TRBV27 and TRBJ2-2; D remains ambiguous. The length of the CDR3 is 13 residues. From germline, CDR1 is MNHEY and CDR2 SMNVEV (reference sequence). V was trimmed by 7 bases and J by 8 bases, leaving 14 bases between them. The CDR3 coding sequence is TGTGCCAGCACGTCAGGCGGTACTGGGGAGCTGTTTTTT. Protein product: CASTSGGTGELFF.

This clonotype was found once. Here the CDR3 DNA reads TGTGCCATCAGTAACAGGGGTACTGGGGCCAACGTCCTGACTTTC. Translating gives CAISNRGTGANVLTF. The chain recombines TRBV10-3 with TRBJ2-6; 7 bases are a match to TRBD1. Germline V CDR1 and CDR2: ENHRY, SYGVKD. Trimming at V came to 5 bases and at J to 2 bases, leaving 3 bases not matched to a gene. This CDR3 contains 15 residues.

This clonotype showed up many times. CDR3 DNA sequence: TGTGCCAGCAGCGCCCTAACAGGGGAAGCTTTCTTT. It specifies CASSALTGEAFF. The chain carries TRBV11-3 and TRBJ1-1; a possible D gene is TRBD1 (6 bases). The CDR3 contains 12 residues. Germline CDR1 and CDR2: SGHNT and YENEEA. Trimming cost V 5 bases and J 8 bases, with 12 bases left between them. Together with reference TRBV11-3 and TRBJ1-1, the CDR3 gives the full variable domain: EAGVVQSPRYKIIEKKQPVAFWCNPISGHNTLYWYLQNLGQGPELLIRYENEEAVDDSQLPKDRFSAERLKGVDSTLKIQPAELGDSAVYLCASSALTGEAFFGQGTRLTVV.

The genes are TRBV15 and TRBJ2-5, with D perhaps matching TRBD1 (6 bases). Trimming removed 0 bases from V and 0 bases from J, with 11 bases in between. Germline CDR1 and CDR2: LNHNV and YYDKDF (reference sequence). CDR3 size: 16 residues. The CDR3 DNA reads TGTGCCACCAGCAGAGATTTGGACAGTGACCAAGAGACCCAGTACTTC. Translated: CATSRDLDSDQETQYF.

This clonotype was counted only a few times. This may arise from a read error, as a much more abundant clone is one base away. The chain combines TRBV2 with TRBJ2-7, with D hard to call. The CDR3 has 11 residues. CDR1 is SNHLY, CDR2 FYNNEI, per germline. V was clipped by 1 base and J by 6 bases, with 4 bases between them. CDR3 sequence: CASSEDLEQYF. DNA of the CDR3: TGTGCCAGCAGTGAAGATCTCGAGCAGTACTTC.

The chain recombines TRBV10-3 with TRBJ2-5; D possibly matches TRBD1 or TRBD2 (6 bases each). The CDR3 loop spans 18 amino acids. Trimming took 3 bases from V and 4 from J, leaving 24 bases between them. The V gene's germline CDR1 is ENHRY and CDR2 SYGVKD. The CDR3 bases are TGTGCCATCAGTGAACAAAGGACAGTTGAACTAGCCTTAGAGACCCAGTACTTC. This sequence encodes CAISEQRTVELALETQYF.

The sample holds a few counts of this clonotype. The gene calls are TRBV11-2 and TRBJ1-6; TRBD1 matches at 8 bases. With V trimmed by 6 bases and J by 6 bases, 4 bases remained unmatched. This CDR3 region has 14 residues. Germline V CDR1 and CDR2: SGHAT, FQNNGV. CDR3 loop: CASSEDRANSPLHF. The CDR3 nucleotides read TGTGCCAGCAGTGAGGACAGGGCTAATTCACCCCTCCACTTT.

The chain is built from TRBV20-1 and TRBJ2-7; perhaps D is TRBD1 or TRBD2 (5 bases each). Germline values: CDR1 DFQATT, CDR2 SNEGSKA (reference sequence). This CDR3 comprises 11 residues. Between the trimmed V and J ends, which lost 3 bases and 7 bases, there was a span of 10 bases. The CDR3 DNA reads TGCAGTGCTAGTCGGGACGGTGAGCAGTACTTC. The encoded protein is CSASRDGEQYF.

V usage is TRBV28 and J usage is TRBJ2-7; 13 bases are shared with TRBD2. V gave up 4 bases and J gave up 1 base; unmatched junction bases: 1. The CDR3 has 15 amino acids. In germline, CDR1 is MDHEN, CDR2 SYDVKM. DNA of the CDR3: TGTGCCAGCAGTTCACTAGCGGGAGGGTCCTACGAGCAGTACTTC. Translating gives CASSSLAGGSYEQYF.

The chain combines TRBV10-3 with TRBJ1-5, with 7 bases aligning to TRBD1. The CDR3 sequence is 15 residues long. CDR1 ENHRY and CDR2 SYGVKD come from the germline V gene. After removal of 6 bases from V and 5 bases from J, the junction contained 10 bases not matched to a gene. The CDR3 DNA is TGTGCCATCAGAGGAACCGGGACAGTAGATCAGCCCCAGCATTTT. Its translation is CAIRGTGTVDQPQHF.

This clonotype occurred many times. CDR3 bases: TGTGCCATCAGTGACACTCCCTTAGATTCCCCCGGGGAGCTGTTTTTT. Protein sequence: CAISDTPLDSPGELFF. This chain links TRBV10-3 with TRBJ2-2; D remains ambiguous. Trimming took off 3 bases at V and 6 bases at J, with 17 bases between the two ends. The CDR3 is made up of 16 amino acids. Per germline, CDR1 ENHRY and CDR2 SYGVKD.

The chain links TRBV12-3 or TRBV12-4 to TRBJ1-3; D perhaps matches TRBD1 (6 bases). The CDR3 runs to 17 residues. The germline V and J ends were trimmed by 0 bases and 4 bases, with 16 bases remaining between them. CDR3 protein: CASSLAPGGASGNTIYF. The CDR3 bases are TGTGCCAGCAGTTTAGCGCCGGGGGGCGCGTCAGGAAACACCATATATTTT.

The chain has TRBV2 and TRBJ2-1, with D hard to call. The CDR3 is 15 residues long. Germline V gives CDR1 SNHLY, CDR2 FYNNEI. V lost 5 bases to trimming and J lost 0 bases, with 11 bases between them. The CDR3 DNA sequence: TGTGCCAGCAGTCTTCCGGTAAGCTCCTACAATGAGCAGTTCTTC. Translation gives CASSLPVSSYNEQFF.